This TCR beta chain was captured in a study of cytomegalovirus exposure and HLA in healthy donors. Points on this clone: What it recognizes is unknown.

PCR employed 60 Vbeta and 13 Jbeta primers. Repertoires were generated with immunoSEQ multiplex PCR, while TCRdb's copy carries only in-frame clones and drops some. Counted here are just over 150,000 clones, around four fifths occurring once; the ten biggest clones make up around 2%. This CDR3 is built from 13 residues. Germline values: CDR1 SEHNR, CDR2 FQNEAQ (reference sequence). Study conclusions and caveats: The study flagged about 160 TCR beta chains as cytomegalovirus-associated. For cytomegalovirus status, the classifier reportedly gave diagnoses with high specificity and sensitivity.

The origin of this receptor is a man between 18 and 35 years old in good health and CMV-seronegative. What was sequenced was PBMCs. The V call is TRBV7-9, the J call TRBJ2-5; 9 positions match TRBD1. Gene TRBJ2-7 matches the end of the DNA better, so the J call may be wrong. The CDR3 nucleotides are TGTGCCAGCAGCTGGGACAGGGACGGCGAGCAGTACTTC. Translating it yields CASSWDRDGEQYF.